The present entry profiles one T cell receptor (beta chain) with its context. Antigen: not known. The entry originates in a study of T-cell memory formation after mild COVID-19. Constant-segment primers served in 5'RACE that generated TCR alpha and TCR beta cDNA libraries bearing sample barcodes and UMIs. MiXCR, run by TCRdb on the 5' RACE reads, gives a single entry per CDR3 protein. The sample has around 160,000 distinct CDR3 sequences, roughly 12% seen once. Points from the study as a whole: Among contracting clones, CD4+ were mainly CM/EM and CD8+ enriched in EMRA.

Germline-derived CDR1 and CDR2 are SGHVS and FNYEAQ. Trimming took 5 bases from V and 9 from J; bases not matched to a gene: 12. CDR3 size: 15 residues. Input material: PBMCs or a T cell subset sorted from them (not recorded which). The chain links TRBV7-6 to TRBJ2-4; 8 bases map to TRBD1. The TCR originated in a man between 18 and 35 years old who had mild COVID-19 (a few samples of this study predate the infection). Cell type and time point are not known. CDR3 region: CASSPNPDRGGIQYF. CDR3 nucleotide sequence: TGTGCCAGCAGCCCTAACCCCGACAGGGGCGGCATTCAGTACTTC.